Presented here are 16 T cell receptor beta chains from one specimen sequenced in a study of blood T cell repertoires in COVID-19. Sequencing was performed with immunoSEQ multiplex PCR; in TCRdb, only in-frame clones are kept and a portion is missing. The table has about 140,000 clones, roughly 84% seen once. Sequenced material: peripheral blood. The receptors shown here come from a human donor in a cohort sampled during active COVID-19.

The J gene is TRBJ2-6, the V gene TRBV10-3; TRBD2 agrees at 9 bases. The CDR3 totals 13 residues. Per germline, CDR1 ENHRY and CDR2 SYGVKD. Germline trimming cut 4 bases from V and 10 bases from J; bases unmatched to any gene: 2. DNA for the CDR3: TGTGCCATCAGTGTCGCGGGAGGGAACGTCCTGACTTTC. It yields the protein CAISVAGGNVLTF.

This sequence joins TRBV19 and TRBJ1-2, with no clear D. The CDR3 covers 13 residues. V was pared by 3 bases and J by 7 bases, with 12 bases between. The germline gives CDR1 LNHDA, CDR2 SQIVND (reference sequence). The CDR3, as DNA: TGTGCCAGTAGTATGGGCCAGCCCCGTGGCTACACCTTC. This sequence encodes CASSMGQPRGYTF.

V gene TRBV11-3 combines with J gene TRBJ2-3, with 8 bases aligning to TRBD2. The V and J ends lost 6 bases and 2 bases, in that order; junction bases with no gene match: 7. Germline assignment: CDR1 SGHNT and CDR2 YENEEA. This CDR3 spans 15 amino acids. CDR3 loop: CASSPGTRNTDTQYF. DNA of the CDR3: TGTGCCAGCAGTCCAGGGACTAGAAACACAGATACGCAGTATTTT.

The rearrangement joins TRBV14 to TRBJ1-2, with 7 bases lining up with TRBD1. The germline V gene encodes CDR1 SGHDN and CDR2 FVKESK. This CDR3 spans 18 amino acids. V lost 1 base to trimming and J lost 4 bases; unmatched junction nucleotides: 15. CDR3 DNA sequence: TGTGCCAGCAGCCAAGTCAGGGGGGCCTCCTCCGGACGCTATGGCTACACCTTC. Its protein is CASSQVRGASSGRYGYTF.

This chain links TRBV4-1 with TRBJ2-3, with 15 bases aligning to TRBD2. CDR1 is MGHRA and CDR2 is YSYEKL in the germline V gene. The V gene end was trimmed by 4 bases and the J gene end by 6 bases; junction bases not matched to a gene: 5. CDR3 length: 16 residues. DNA of the CDR3: TGCGCCAGCAGCCGGACTAGCGGGGGGGCCGGGGATACGCAGTATTTT. It is translated as CASSRTSGGAGDTQYF.

This clone was counted many times. This chain connects TRBV9 to TRBJ1-2, with D maybe TRBD1 (6 bases). The CDR3 consists of 12 residues. Germline values: CDR1 SGDLS, CDR2 YYNGEE. The V and J ends lost 3 bases and 7 bases respectively, with 10 bases between them. CDR3 protein: CASSGKGGGYTF. CDR3 sequence (DNA): TGTGCCAGCAGCGGAAAAGGGGGTGGCTACACCTTC.

V is TRBV6-5 and J is TRBJ2-1; TRBD2 agrees at 12 bases. The CDR3 extends over 15 amino acids. Germline V gives CDR1 MNHEY, CDR2 SVGAGI. The V and J ends lost 2 bases and 8 bases, in that order; junction bases with no gene match: 4. The CDR3 sequence is CASSYASGGGDEQFF. The CDR3, as DNA: TGTGCCAGCAGTTACGCTAGCGGGGGGGGCGATGAGCAGTTCTTC.

This clone was recorded a few times. The chain links TRBV29-1 to TRBJ2-1, with no clear D. The CDR3 runs to 11 residues. Trimming removed 5 bases from V and 3 bases from J, with 5 bases in between. Germline CDR1 SQVTM, CDR2 ANQGSEA. CDR3 region: CSVNGYNEQFF. CDR3 bases: TGCAGCGTTAACGGCTACAATGAGCAGTTCTTC.

The chain couples TRBV19 to TRBJ1-1; no clear D gene. Trimming took off 4 bases at V and 4 bases at J, with 13 bases between the two ends. This CDR3 is built from 14 residues. CDR1 LNHDA and CDR2 SQIVND come from the germline V gene (reference sequence). In DNA, the CDR3 is TGTGCCAGTAGTACCAGCCCCGGGATCACTGAAGCTTTCTTT. This sequence encodes CASSTSPGITEAFF.

The chain couples TRBV7-3 to TRBJ1-1; the D gene is possibly TRBD1 (6 bases). Deletions cut 4 bases from V and 3 bases from J, with 9 bases between. CDR3 length: 13 amino acids. CDR1 and CDR2 from the germline V gene are SGHTA and FQGTGA. The CDR3 is CASSWGPYTEAFF. The CDR3 coding sequence is TGTGCCAGCAGCTGGGGGCCCTACACTGAAGCTTTCTTT.

This sequence joins TRBV9 and TRBJ1-6; D remains ambiguous. Germline CDR1 SGDLS, CDR2 YYNGEE. V gave up 4 bases and J gave up 7 bases, with 12 bases separating them. The CDR3 is 14 amino acids. This CDR3 reads CASSPLNSNSPLHF. The CDR3 DNA reads as TGTGCCAGCAGCCCCCTAAACAGCAATTCACCCCTCCACTTT.

The chain uses TRBV11-2 and TRBJ2-2; 7 nucleotides agree with TRBD2. The germline gives CDR1 SGHAT, CDR2 FQNNGV. V was pared by 8 bases and J by 5 bases, with 5 bases of the junction left unmatched. This CDR3 is 13 amino acids long. CDR3 loop: CASSLAVTGELFF. CDR3 in DNA: TGTGCCAGCTCTCTAGCGGTTACCGGGGAGCTGTTTTTT.

CDR3 in amino acids: CATSRGQGSEKLFF. The CDR3 DNA follows: TGTGCCACCAGCAGAGGACAGGGAAGCGAAAAACTGTTTTTT. This chain uses TRBV15 with TRBJ1-4; 7 bases fit TRBD1. V lost 1 base, J lost 8 bases, and 4 bases stayed unmatched. Germline-derived CDR1 and CDR2 are LNHNV and YYDKDF (reference sequence). There are 14 residues in the CDR3.

The rearrangement uses TRBV7-2 and TRBJ1-1, with 9 bases fitting TRBD1. The germline gives CDR1 SGHTA, CDR2 FQGNSA. The CDR3 contains 14 residues. V lost 3 bases to trimming and J lost 5 bases; unmatched junction nucleotides: 4. CDR3 DNA sequence: TGTGCCAGCAGCTTCGGGACAGGGAGGACTGAAGCTTTCTTT. This sequence encodes CASSFGTGRTEAFF.

This clone was counted only a few times. The genes are TRBV19 and TRBJ1-1; TRBD1 matches 8 bases. The J segment lost 0 bases and the V segment lost 6 bases, leaving 6 bases of the junction unmatched. The germline V gene encodes CDR1 LNHDA and CDR2 SQIVND (reference sequence). The CDR3 consists of 15 residues. The CDR3 coding sequence is TGTGCCAGTAGGGATAGGACAGGGATGAACACTGAAGCTTTCTTT. Its translation is CASRDRTGMNTEAFF.

This chain links TRBV7-3 with TRBJ1-2; the match to TRBD1 covers 7 bases. V was clipped by 2 bases and J by 2 bases; unmatched bases: 5. The germline gives CDR1 SGHTA, CDR2 FQGTGA. The CDR3 sequence is 15 residues long. CDR3 nucleotide sequence: TGTGCCAGCAGCTTATCCGGGACAGACAACTATGGCTACACCTTC. Translated, it gives CASSLSGTDNYGYTF. The complete variable domain, with remaining parts taken from reference TRBV7-3 and TRBJ1-2, reads GAGVSQTPSNKVTEKGKYVELRCDPISGHTALYWYRQSLGQGPEFLIYFQGTGAADDSGLPNDRFFAVRPEGSVSTLKIQRTERGDSAVYLCASSLSGTDNYGYTFGSGTRLTVV.